This TCR beta chain was found in a study of T cells after yellow fever vaccination. Looking at the study overall: Fractions with few cells were prepared using SMART-Seq v4 Ultra Low Input. Notes on the study in general: Clonotype sharing between CD4 and CD8 compartments was small.

MiXCR was run by TCRdb on the 5' RACE reads, yielding one entry per CDR3 protein. Of a few hundred thousand distinct CDR3 sequences in the sample, about 12% were seen once. Details on this clonotype: The antigen is undetermined.

This CDR3 spans 14 amino acids. CDR1 and CDR2 (germline): DFQATT, SNEGSKA (reference sequence). Trimming pared 3 bases from V and 2 bases from J, leaving 12 bases between. The clonotype was recovered from a man between 18 and 35 years old who received the YFV17D yellow fever vaccine. Sequences were derived from CD4+ T cells sorted from PBMCs, sampled 15 days after the yellow fever booster vaccination. This sequence joins TRBV20-1 and TRBJ2-3; the D gene is possibly TRBD2 (7 bases). The CDR3 nucleotides are TGCAGTGCTAGTTGGGCGGGGGCCACAGATACGCAGTATTTT. It is translated as CSASWAGATDTQYF.